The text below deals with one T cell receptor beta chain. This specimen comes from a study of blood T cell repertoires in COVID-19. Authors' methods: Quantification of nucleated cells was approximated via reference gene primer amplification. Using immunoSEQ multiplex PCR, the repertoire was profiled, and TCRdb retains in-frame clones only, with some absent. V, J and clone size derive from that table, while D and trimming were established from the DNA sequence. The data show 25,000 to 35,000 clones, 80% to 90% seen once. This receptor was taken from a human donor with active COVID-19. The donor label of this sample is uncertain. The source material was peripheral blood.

The CDR3 DNA reads TGCGCCAGCAGCTTGGCGGGGACTAGCGGGGGGTACGAGCAGTACTTC. Encoded protein: CASSLAGTSGGYEQYF. The V and J genes are TRBV5-1 and TRBJ2-7; 15 bases fit TRBD2. The CDR3 covers 16 residues. Germline CDR1 and CDR2: SGHRS and YFSETQ. The V gene end was trimmed by 0 bases and the J gene end by 4 bases; junction bases not matched to a gene: 2.